This T cell receptor (beta chain) was recorded in a study of cytomegalovirus exposure and HLA in healthy donors. Study information: Later, an analysis reported that the 120 or so validation repertoires had used the same platform as the approximately 600 first-cohort repertoires.

Germline CDR1 is MNHNY and CDR2 is SVGAGI (reference sequence). The CDR3 runs to 15 residues. V was shortened by 6 bases and J by 1 base, with 14 bases between the two germline ends. As for this clone: No antigen is known for it.

Measured with immunoSEQ multiplex PCR; TCRdb has only the in-frame clones, and not every one. The sample holds 120,000 or so clones, approximately 90% seen once. The study's findings and limits: The study labeled under 200 TCR beta chains cytomegalovirus-associated.

The TCR sequence derives from a woman aged 18-29 years in good health and CMV-seronegative. The chain recombines TRBV6-6 with TRBJ2-3, with TRBD2 as a possible D gene (5 bases). Sequences were obtained from PBMCs. CDR3 residues: CASRRTRPRTDTQYF. The CDR3 DNA follows: TGTGCCAGCAGGAGGACTCGCCCACGCACAGATACGCAGTATTTT.